What follows are 13 T cell receptor beta chains derived from one specimen sequenced in a study of low-dose radiotherapy and immunotherapy resistance in tumors. Described time point: after trial treatment. Treatment reported: LDRT plus nivolumab, ipilimumab, low-dose cyclophosphamide and aspirin (RACIN trial). Primers targeting TRAV and TRBV primed first-strand cDNA, covering alpha and beta chains. Amplification of TCRs used a constant-region primer and V-primer adapter for around 18 PCR cycles. TCRdb fed the reads into MiXCR, producing one record per CDR3 protein. There are approximately 100,000 distinct CDR3 sequences in the sample; around 20% occur only once, and about 4% lies in the top ten. This material consisted of PBMCs, taken after low-dose radiotherapy plus immunotherapy. These receptor sequences come from a male donor with prostate cancer.

This clonotype was recorded at least ten times. The chain has TRBV12-3 or TRBV12-4 and TRBJ1-2; D gene unclear. V was cut by 6 bases and J by 7 bases, with 12 bases left in between. This CDR3 is 12 amino acids long. The CDR3 spells CASRLAAGGYTF. The CDR3 DNA is TGTGCCAGCAGGCTTGCCGCGGGTGGCTACACCTTC.

This clonotype came up many times. The CDR3 DNA is TGTGCCAGTAGTAGTGCTGGGGATCGACCCTACGAGCAGTACTTC. This translates into CASSSAGDRPYEQYF. V and J are TRBV19 and TRBJ2-7; D gene ambiguous. The germline V gene has CDR1 LNHDA and CDR2 SQIVND (reference sequence). The CDR3 covers 15 residues. Trimming took off 4 bases at V and 2 bases at J, with 15 bases between the two ends.

As regards this clonotype: The likely explanation is a read error, given a far larger clone one base away. J is TRBJ2-7 and V is TRBV6-2 or TRBV6-3; a possible D gene is TRBD2 (5 bases). This CDR3 spans 13 amino acids. V was clipped by 5 bases and J by 7 bases, with 15 bases between them. Looked up from germline, CDR1 is MNHEY and CDR2 is SVGEGT. The CDR3 sequence: CASSEGLAGEQYF. CDR3 DNA sequence: TGTGCCAGCAGTGAGGGTCTAGCAGGAGAGCAGTACTTC.

This clonotype was observed at least ten times. This sequence joins TRBV20-1 and TRBJ2-3; TRBD2 matches 8 bases. Germline-derived CDR1 and CDR2 are DFQATT and SNEGSKA (reference sequence). Trimming cost V 6 bases and J 5 bases; bases outside gene matches: 10. This CDR3 has 14 amino acids. The CDR3 DNA follows: TGCAGTGCCACTAAAGCGGGGGCGAGAGATACGCAGTATTTT. It yields the protein CSATKAGARDTQYF.

This clonotype was found a few times. The gene calls are TRBV20-1 and TRBJ1-2, with D possibly being TRBD1 (5 bases). The CDR3 is made up of 15 amino acids. With 5 bases removed from V and 2 bases from J, the gap between germline ends came to 18 bases. Germline assignment: CDR1 DFQATT and CDR2 SNEGSKA (reference sequence). CDR3 sequence (DNA): TGCAGTGCTCCGGACAAGCTGGGCACGAACTATGGCTACACCTTC. Amino acid sequence: CSAPDKLGTNYGYTF.

This clonotype was recorded many times. This chain links TRBV12-3 or TRBV12-4 with TRBJ2-3; the D gene could be TRBD1 or TRBD2 (5 bases each). Judging by the DNA end, TRBJ2-7 fits better; the J call may be wrong. The CDR3 covers 13 residues. The CDR3 here is CASSYRDRYEQYF. CDR3 bases: TGTGCCAGCAGTTACCGGGACCGCTACGAGCAGTACTTC.

In this sample, this clonotype turned up many times. This chain joins TRBV7-9 and TRBJ2-3, with unresolved D. The CDR3 is 15 amino acids. Germline CDR1 and CDR2: SEHNR and FQNEAQ (reference sequence). V lost 1 base to trimming and J lost 2 bases, with 10 bases between them. CDR3 nucleotides: TGTGCCAGCAGCTTAGAATGGCCAGACACAGATACGCAGTATTTT. Translated, it gives CASSLEWPDTDTQYF.

This clonotype turned up a few times. The chain combines TRBV19 with TRBJ1-4, with TRBD1 as a possible D gene (6 bases). The germline V gene encodes CDR1 LNHDA and CDR2 SQIVND (reference sequence). The ends were cut back, 7 bases at V and 5 bases at J, with 20 bases in the middle. The CDR3 sequence is 16 residues long. The CDR3 reads CASMAPYGQKNEKLFF. The CDR3 DNA is TGTGCCAGTATGGCCCCCTACGGACAGAAAAATGAAAAACTGTTTTTT.

This clonotype was detected only a few times. V usage is TRBV28 and J usage is TRBJ2-3; TRBD2 matches at 10 bases. Germline CDR1 reads MDHEN; CDR2 reads SYDVKM. This CDR3 region has 18 residues. Germline trimming cut 4 bases from V and 0 bases from J; bases unmatched to any gene: 10. The CDR3 DNA reads TGTGCCAGCAGTTCCCGACTAGCGGGCATTACTAGCACAGATACGCAGTATTTT. This gives the protein CASSSRLAGITSTDTQYF.

This clonotype was observed at least ten times. The CDR3 sequence: CASSPATSGGAKGNEQFF. As DNA, the CDR3 is TGTGCCAGCAGCCCCGCGACTAGCGGGGGGGCCAAGGGCAATGAGCAGTTCTTC. This sequence joins TRBV7-2 and TRBJ2-1; TRBD2 matches 14 bases. CDR3 length: 18 residues. Unmatched junction bases numbered 12, after V lost 5 bases and J lost 6 bases. The germline V gene has CDR1 SGHTA and CDR2 FQGNSA.

The rearrangement joins TRBV5-1 to TRBJ1-3; no reliable D call. Germline V gene data show CDR1 as SGHRS and CDR2 as YFSETQ. V was cut by 0 bases and J by 2 bases, with 9 bases left in between. This CDR3 contains 15 residues. The CDR3: CASSLDANTGNTIYF. In DNA form, the CDR3 reads TGCGCCAGCAGCTTGGATGCAAATACTGGAAACACCATATATTTT.

In this sample, this clonotype turned up many times. V gene TRBV18 combines with J gene TRBJ2-7; D is possibly TRBD2 (5 bases). The germline V gene encodes CDR1 KGHSH and CDR2 LQKENI. The CDR3 extends over 15 amino acids. V was pared by 1 base and J by 2 bases, with 12 bases between. The CDR3 spells CASSPLASLAYEQYF. The CDR3 DNA sequence: TGTGCCAGCTCACCACTGGCTAGCTTGGCCTACGAGCAGTACTTC.

Ten or more counts support this clonotype. The rearrangement links TRBV11-1 to TRBJ2-5; no clear D gene. The V end lost 4 bases, the J end lost 4 bases, and 13 bases lay between the germline ends. This CDR3 has 14 residues. Germline CDR1 reads SGHAT; CDR2 reads FQDESV (reference sequence). CDR3 bases: TGTGCCAGCAGCTCTCCGGATTTTCGAGAGACCCAGTACTTC. Translating it yields CASSSPDFRETQYF.